The clone carrying this T cell receptor (beta chain) has a handful of counts. Its antigen remains unknown. This CDR3 comprises 14 residues. Primers for the PCR totalled 60 Vbeta and 13 Jbeta. Original processing notes: An analysis performed later counted about 80 million unique TCR beta chains (around 10 million of them shared). Sequenced by immunoSEQ multiplex PCR; TCRdb stores in-frame clones only, minus some. That table furnishes V, J and clone size, whereas the DNA furnished D and trimming. The profile covers 90,000 to 140,000 clones, with approximately 11% appearing a single time and 15% to 20% taken by the ten largest. This sample is drawn from a study of cytomegalovirus exposure and HLA in healthy donors. Whole-study findings and limits: Some segments of the V type, notably TRBV6-2 and TRBV6-3, were excluded as indistinguishable.

Sequencing was done on a sample of PBMCs. The chain is built from TRBV21-1 and TRBJ2-5; the table's D call TRBD1 went unverified against the DNA. The J call may be incorrect, as the DNA end agrees better with TRBJ2-7. TRBV21-1 is a pseudogene. This sequence was found in a middle-aged man in good health and CMV-seropositive. CDR3 region: CASGGKGADYEQYF. CDR3 in DNA: TGTGCCAGCGGGGGGAAGGGGGCGGACTACGAGCAGTACTTC.